This T cell receptor beta chain emerged from a study of blood T cell repertoires in COVID-19. Study context: Sites across the United States, Italy and Spain contributed samples from acute and convalescent COVID-19. PBMCs, B-cell-depleted T cells, or T cells provided the cDNA or gDNA that made up the material.

In the study's own analysis: Reference gene primer amplification yielded estimated nucleated cell counts. This table comes from immunoSEQ multiplex PCR, and its TCRdb copy is limited to in-frame clones, with some not included. From that table come the V and J calls and clone size; the DNA was used to work out D and trimming. The repertoire holds around 130,000 clones, with under 90% as singletons. The CDR3 consists of 13 residues. The V end was cut by 5 bases, the J end by 7 bases, with 14 bases between. Material: peripheral blood. This chain links TRBV12-3 or TRBV12-4 with TRBJ1-1; D not resolved. This receptor was identified in a woman in her seventies with acute or convalescent COVID-19. CDR3 sequence (DNA): TGTGCCAGCAGTCCGGGGATTAGCGGTGAAGCTTTCTTT. It encodes CASSPGISGEAFF.